This passage covers 5 T cell receptor beta chains from one sample sequenced in a study of blood T cells in healthy people across ages. Together with a sample-barcoded 5' primer, a J-beta primer mix was included in a second PCR lasting about 7 to 12 cycles. TCRdb re-called the 5' RACE reads with MiXCR, one entry per CDR3 protein. The sample holds 750,000 to 950,000 distinct CDR3 sequences, 25% to 35% seen once. The data also belong to a second study, concerning T cells of mothers and their children.

The sample taken for sequencing was blood. These receptors all come from a woman in her forties in good health.

About this clonotype itself: A clone one base away is much larger, so this may be a read error. This chain joins TRBV28 and TRBJ2-7; no definite D call. CDR3 length: 13 amino acids. The V gene's germline CDR1 is MDHEN and CDR2 SYDVKM. The germline V and J ends were trimmed by 6 bases and 6 bases, with 15 bases remaining between them. The CDR3 protein is CASSSLARSEQYF. As DNA, the CDR3 is TGTGCCAGCAGCTCACTCGCTAGAAGCGAGCAGTACTTC.

This clonotype was seen more than once but under ten times. This sequence joins TRBV28 and TRBJ1-2; no clear D gene. V was shortened by 5 bases and J by 7 bases, with 17 bases between the two germline ends. The CDR3 spans 14 residues. Germline loops: CDR1 MDHEN, CDR2 SYDVKM. CDR3 in DNA: TGTGCCAGCAGTCCCTTTCCGCAGCCATCTGGCTACACCTTC. Translated, it gives CASSPFPQPSGYTF.

The chain carries TRBV7-8 and TRBJ1-6; TRBD1 agrees at 7 bases. This CDR3 has 12 amino acids. V lost 6 bases and J lost 10; bases outside the gene matches: 3. From germline, CDR1 is SGHVS and CDR2 FQNEAQ. CDR3 in DNA: TGTGCCAGCAGAACAGGGGACTCACCCCTCCACTTT. This gives the protein CASRTGDSPLHF.

CDR3 loop: CSAESGLAGGADTQYF. The CDR3 DNA reads TGCAGTGCAGAGTCCGGTCTAGCGGGGGGTGCAGATACGCAGTATTTT. This sequence joins TRBV20-1 and TRBJ2-3; 11 nucleotides align to TRBD2. Trimming removed 6 bases from V and 4 bases from J; junction bases left unmatched: 12. The CDR3 loop spans 16 amino acids. Germline V gene lookup returns CDR1 DFQATT and CDR2 SNEGSKA (reference sequence).

This clonotype was seen just once. A much larger clone is a single base away; this may be a read error. This chain uses TRBV24-1 with TRBJ2-7; weak D call: TRBD2 (5 bases). V was clipped by 4 bases and J by 2 bases, with 5 bases between them. The CDR3 extends over 12 amino acids. CDR1 and CDR2 from the germline V gene are KGHDR and SFDVKD. The CDR3 here is CATSDGAYEQYF. The CDR3, as DNA: TGTGCCACCAGTGACGGGGCCTACGAGCAGTACTTC.